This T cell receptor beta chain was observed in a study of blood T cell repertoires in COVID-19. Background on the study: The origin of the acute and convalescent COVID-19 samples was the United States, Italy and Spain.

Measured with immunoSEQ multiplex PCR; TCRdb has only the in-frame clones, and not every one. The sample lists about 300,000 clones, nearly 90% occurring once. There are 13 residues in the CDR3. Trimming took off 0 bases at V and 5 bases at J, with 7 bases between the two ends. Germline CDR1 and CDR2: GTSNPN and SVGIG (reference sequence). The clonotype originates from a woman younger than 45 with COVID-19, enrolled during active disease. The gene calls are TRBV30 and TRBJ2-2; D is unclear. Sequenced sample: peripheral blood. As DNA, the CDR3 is TGTGCCTGGAGTGTAGCAGGTACCGGGGAGCTGTTTTTT. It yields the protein CAWSVAGTGELFF.